The sequence of this T cell receptor beta chain was determined in a study of neurological immune-mediated disorders. Overall study findings and caveats: Among expanded clones, no CDR3 amino acid sequences were shared across subjects, a pattern suggesting private repertoires in all groups.

This clonotype has ten or more counts. Its target is not known. 5'RACE employing 10-nucleotide random UMIs yielded the cDNA. TCRdb re-called the 5' RACE reads with MiXCR, one entry per CDR3 protein. Here the sample spans approximately 74,000 distinct CDR3 sequences, about 9% being singletons. The study drew its healthy controls from blood bank volunteers in Maryland, USA. Unsorted libraries came from 2 million PBMCs stored at -80 °C. Germline V lookup: CDR1 SGHRS, CDR2 YFSETQ. Trimming stripped 4 bases from V and 1 base from J, with 12 bases between. The CDR3 spans 15 residues. The V gene is TRBV5-1, the J gene TRBJ2-1; D might be TRBD1 (5 bases). This TCR derives from a man in his fifties or sixties in good health. The sample was PBMCs. The CDR3 here is CASSPQGGSYNEQFF. The CDR3 DNA reads as TGCGCCAGCAGCCCGCAGGGTGGGTCCTACAATGAGCAGTTCTTC.